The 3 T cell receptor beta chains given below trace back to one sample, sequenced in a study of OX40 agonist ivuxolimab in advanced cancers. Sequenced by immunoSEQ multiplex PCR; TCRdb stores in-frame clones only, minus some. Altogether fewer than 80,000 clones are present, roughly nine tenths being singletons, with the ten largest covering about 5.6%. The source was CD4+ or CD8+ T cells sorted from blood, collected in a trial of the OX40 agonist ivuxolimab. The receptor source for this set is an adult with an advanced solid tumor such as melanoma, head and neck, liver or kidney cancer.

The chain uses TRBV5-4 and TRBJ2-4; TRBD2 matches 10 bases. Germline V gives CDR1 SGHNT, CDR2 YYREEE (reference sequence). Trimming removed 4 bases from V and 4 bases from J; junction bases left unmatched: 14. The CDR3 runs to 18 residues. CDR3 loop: CASSLGASGSDGKNIQYF. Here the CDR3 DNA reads TGTGCCAGCAGCCTGGGGGCTAGCGGGAGTGATGGGAAAAACATTCAGTACTTC.

The DNA of the CDR3 is TGTGCCAGCAGTTTAGAGGGTCCCAGCTACGAGCAGTACTTC. It encodes CASSLEGPSYEQYF. V is TRBV4-2 and J is TRBJ2-7; D might be TRBD2 (5 bases). Germline V CDR1 and CDR2: LGHNA, YNFKEQ. CDR3 length: 14 amino acids. With 6 bases removed from V and 3 bases from J, the gap between germline ends came to 15 bases.

Here the CDR3 DNA reads TGTGCCAGCAGTGAAGCAGGGTCTAACACTGAAGCTTTCTTT. Its protein product is CASSEAGSNTEAFF. The chain carries TRBV7-9 and TRBJ1-1, with D possibly being TRBD1 (5 bases). Trimming took 6 bases from V and 2 from J, leaving 13 bases between them. CDR3 length: 14 amino acids. CDR1 is SEHNR, CDR2 FQNEAQ, per germline (reference sequence).